The 22 T cell receptor beta chains below all came from one sample that was sequenced in a study of blood T cell repertoires in COVID-19. Only in-frame clones appear in the TCRdb table, and some are missing; sequencing was by immunoSEQ multiplex PCR. The sample lists 290,000 or so clones; approximately 91% were seen once. Sequencing used peripheral blood. These receptors were taken from a young woman with COVID-19, enrolled during active disease.

This clone occurred a few times. The rearrangement links TRBV5-4 to TRBJ1-2; tentatively, D is TRBD1 (6 bases). Germline CDR1 and CDR2: SGHNT and YYREEE (reference sequence). The CDR3 loop spans 12 amino acids. V lost 1 base and J lost 5, with 6 bases in between. The DNA of the CDR3 is TGTGCCAGCAGCTTGCAGGGGTATGGCTACACCTTC. It yields the protein CASSLQGYGYTF. The entire variable domain, with the rest obtained from reference TRBV5-4 and TRBJ1-2, is as follows: ETGVTQSPTHLIKTRGQQVTLRCSSQSGHNTVSWYQQALGQGPQFIFQYYREEENGRGNFPPRFSGLQFPNYSSELNVNALELDDSALYLCASSLQGYGYTFGSGTRLTVV.

The rearrangement links TRBV6-2 or TRBV6-3 to TRBJ1-1; 7 nucleotides line up with TRBD1. The CDR3 is 14 amino acids. Germline CDR1 is MNHEY and CDR2 is SVGEGT. With 5 bases clipped from V and 10 bases from J, the junction kept 13 bases outside the gene matches. The CDR3 bases are TGTGCCAGCAGTGGACGACAGGGATGGGGAGGAGCTTTCTTT. Translating it yields CASSGRQGWGGAFF.

This clone has just one count. V and J are TRBV5-4 and TRBJ2-1; D is perhaps TRBD2 (6 bases). V shed 3 bases and J shed 6 bases, with 16 bases lying between them. The germline gives CDR1 SGHNT, CDR2 YYREEE (reference sequence). This CDR3 spans 15 amino acids. CDR3 region: CASSWAPSAVNEQFF. CDR3 nucleotides: TGTGCCAGCAGCTGGGCACCTAGCGCGGTCAATGAGCAGTTCTTC.

This clone was picked up a small number of times. The genes are TRBV29-1 and TRBJ2-1; TRBD2 matches at 11 bases. The CDR3 sequence is 14 residues long. Losses at the gene ends were 8 bases for V and 7 bases for J; bases not matched to a gene: 10. Looked up from germline, CDR1 is SQVTM and CDR2 is ANQGSEA. The CDR3 region is CSTTLAGGGNEQFF. The CDR3 nucleotides are TGCAGCACCACTCTAGCGGGGGGCGGGAATGAGCAGTTCTTC.

The CDR3 DNA reads TGTGCCTGGATCCCACAGGGGGCAATCTATGGCTACACCTTC. It translates to CAWIPQGAIYGYTF. The chain has TRBV30 and TRBJ1-2; TRBD1 aligns across 9 bases. Germline CDR1 reads GTSNPN; CDR2 reads SVGIG (reference sequence). With V trimmed by 4 bases and J by 4 bases, 7 bases remained unmatched. The CDR3 has 14 amino acids.

About this clone: The same CDR3 also results from other DNA sequences found in this sample. The CDR3: CASSLDRASYEQYF. The CDR3 DNA follows: TGTGCCAGTAGCCTGGACAGGGCTTCCTACGAGCAGTACTTC. This sequence joins TRBV19 and TRBJ2-7, with 8 bases aligning to TRBD1. With 6 bases clipped from V and 1 base from J, the junction kept 5 bases outside the gene matches. The CDR3 is 14 amino acids. Looked up from germline, CDR1 is LNHDA and CDR2 is SQIVND (reference sequence).

The V gene is TRBV30, the J gene TRBJ1-3; tentatively, D is TRBD1 (5 bases). The V and J ends lost 0 bases and 3 bases respectively, with 6 bases between them. Germline V lookup: CDR1 GTSNPN, CDR2 SVGIG (reference sequence). The CDR3 extends over 13 amino acids. The CDR3 is CAWSVQDGNTIYF. The CDR3 region has the DNA TGTGCCTGGAGTGTACAGGATGGAAACACCATATATTTT.

The genes are TRBV5-1 and TRBJ1-6; possibly TRBD1 for D (6 bases). CDR3 length equals 14 residues. Per the germline V gene, CDR1 is SGHRS and CDR2 is YFSETQ. V was clipped by 1 base and J by 6 bases, with 8 bases between them. In DNA form, the CDR3 reads TGCGCCAGCAGCTTGCGGGACACTAATTCACCCCTCCACTTT. It translates to CASSLRDTNSPLHF. The full variable domain, with the rest looked up from reference TRBV5-1 and TRBJ1-6, is KAGVTQTPRYLIKTRGQQVTLSCSPISGHRSVSWYQQTPGQGLQFLFEYFSETQRNKGNFPGRFSGRQFSNSRSEMNVSTLELGDSALYLCASSLRDTNSPLHFGNGTRLTVT.

The J gene is TRBJ1-1, the V gene TRBV30; D is possibly TRBD1 (6 bases). Germline V gene lookup returns CDR1 GTSNPN and CDR2 SVGIG (reference sequence). The CDR3 is 12 residues long. The V gene lost 0 bases and the J gene lost 10 bases, with 12 bases spanning the gap. This CDR3 reads CAWSVRGQRAFF. CDR3 DNA sequence: TGTGCCTGGAGTGTAAGGGGACAAAGAGCTTTCTTT.

The gene calls are TRBV9 and TRBJ2-1; no firm D call. The V end lost 4 bases, the J end lost 4 bases, and 9 bases lay between the germline ends. Germline CDR1 is SGDLS and CDR2 is YYNGEE. The CDR3 totals 13 residues. The CDR3 nucleotides are TGTGCCAGCAGCTCTCTCGGTTACAATGAGCAGTTCTTC. This codes for CASSSLGYNEQFF.

V and J are TRBV3-1 (or the pseudogene TRBV3-2) and TRBJ1-1; TRBD1 aligns across 10 bases. After removal of 2 bases from V and 1 base from J, the junction contained 4 bases not matched to a gene. This CDR3 is built from 16 residues. Per germline, CDR1 LGHDT and CDR2 YNNKEL (reference sequence). CDR3 sequence: CASSQWDRGPNTEAFF. CDR3 DNA sequence: TGTGCCAGCAGCCAATGGGACAGGGGACCGAACACTGAAGCTTTCTTT.

The rearrangement uses TRBV28 and TRBJ2-7, with no clear D. The CDR3 runs to 12 residues. CDR1 is MDHEN and CDR2 is SYDVKM in the germline V gene. The V and J ends lost 6 bases and 3 bases respectively, with 9 bases between them. The DNA for the CDR3 is TGTGCCAGCAGACCTCCTAACTACGAGCAGTACTTC. Translating gives CASRPPNYEQYF.

A single count supports this clone. The same CDR3 is also encoded by other DNA sequences in this sample. The chain carries TRBV15 and TRBJ1-5; D is unresolved. Trimming took 0 bases from V and 1 from J, leaving 10 bases between them. This CDR3 has 16 amino acids. Germline values: CDR1 LNHNV, CDR2 YYDKDF (reference sequence). CDR3 loop: CATSRDRGNSNQPQHF. As DNA, the CDR3 is TGTGCCACCAGCAGAGATCGGGGTAACAGCAATCAGCCCCAGCATTTT.

The chain carries TRBV9 and TRBJ2-1, with 10 bases that match TRBD2. The CDR3 sequence is 16 residues long. In germline, CDR1 is SGDLS, CDR2 YYNGEE. J gave up 4 bases and V 0 bases, and 4 bases lay outside the gene matches. The CDR3 sequence is CASSVEGLARYNEQFF. The DNA for the CDR3 is TGTGCCAGCAGCGTAGAGGGACTAGCGAGATACAATGAGCAGTTCTTC.

The chain links TRBV19 to TRBJ2-3, with D possibly TRBD2 on 5 matching bases. This CDR3 comprises 14 residues. The germline gives CDR1 LNHDA, CDR2 SQIVND (reference sequence). Between the trimmed V and J ends, which lost 6 bases and 6 bases, there was a span of 16 bases. The CDR3 loop reads CASSLPVSGDTQYF. The CDR3 coding sequence is TGTGCCAGTAGCCTGCCGGTCTCGGGGGATACGCAGTATTTT.

The gene calls are TRBV11-2 and TRBJ2-3, with TRBD2 as a possible D gene (5 bases). The germline V and J ends were trimmed by 5 bases and 1 base, with 19 bases remaining between them. Looked up from germline, CDR1 is SGHAT and CDR2 is FQNNGV. The CDR3 is 17 residues long. CDR3 sequence reads: CASSPYLGEGGTDTQYF. CDR3 coding DNA: TGTGCCAGCAGCCCCTACCTCGGTGAGGGAGGCACAGATACGCAGTATTTT.

V usage is TRBV5-1 and J usage is TRBJ2-3, with 9 bases fitting TRBD2. V lost 2 bases, J lost 4 bases, and 8 bases stayed unmatched. The CDR3 covers 16 residues. Germline assignment: CDR1 SGHRS and CDR2 YFSETQ. The CDR3 reads CASSLRTSVFPDTQYF. Here the CDR3 DNA reads TGCGCCAGCAGCTTAAGGACTAGCGTGTTTCCAGATACGCAGTATTTT.

V is TRBV11-1 and J is TRBJ2-1; D unresolved. The length of the CDR3 is 16 residues. Germline V gene data show CDR1 as SGHAT and CDR2 as FQDESV (reference sequence). The V end was cut by 2 bases, the J end by 4 bases, with 15 bases between. This CDR3 is CASSLSRSSYYNEQFF. The CDR3 DNA follows: TGTGCCAGCAGCTTAAGCCGTAGCAGTTATTACAATGAGCAGTTCTTC.

Only one count was recorded for this clone. V usage is TRBV27 and J usage is TRBJ2-7, with 7 bases aligning to TRBD1. CDR1 and CDR2 from the germline V gene are MNHEY and SMNVEV (reference sequence). J lost 4 bases, V lost 6 bases, and 15 bases had no gene match. The CDR3 is 16 amino acids. The CDR3 coding sequence is TGTGCCAGCAGCCGAAGCCGGGACAGCCATCATTACGAGCAGTACTTC. Amino acid sequence: CASSRSRDSHHYEQYF.

The chain links TRBV5-1 to TRBJ1-6; D possibly corresponds to TRBD1 (5 bases). Deletions cut 2 bases from V and 8 bases from J, with 11 bases between. Germline loops: CDR1 SGHRS, CDR2 YFSETQ. This CDR3 has 14 amino acids. The CDR3 loop is CASSFGLGDSPLHF. Here the CDR3 DNA reads TGCGCCAGCAGCTTTGGATTAGGGGATTCACCCCTCCACTTT.

The chain is built from TRBV28 and TRBJ1-3; D might be TRBD1 (5 bases). V lost 3 bases and J lost 1, with 10 bases in between. The length of the CDR3 is 15 residues. Germline-derived CDR1 and CDR2 are MDHEN and SYDVKM. The CDR3: CASSFGGSSGNTIYF. Written as DNA, the CDR3 is TGTGCCAGCAGTTTCGGGGGATCATCTGGAAACACCATATATTTT.

This chain links TRBV6-2 or TRBV6-3 with TRBJ2-1, with D maybe TRBD2 (5 bases). V was cut by 7 bases and J by 3 bases, with 10 bases left in between. CDR3 length: 13 residues. From germline, CDR1 is MNHEY and CDR2 SVGEGT. The chain's CDR3 is CASIPRGYNEQFF. The CDR3 nucleotides are TGTGCCAGCATCCCCCGGGGCTACAATGAGCAGTTCTTC.